This T cell receptor (beta chain) was obtained from a study of CD8 T cells in Susac syndrome. For the study at large: The Susac syndrome patients were therapy-naive, on corticosteroids, or on intravenous immunoglobulin alone at blood draw. Study-level findings and limits: The CD4+ T cell repertoires from Susac syndrome exhibited no clonal expansion.

It was with random hexamers that about 0.45 to 1 ug RNA was reverse transcribed. An immunoSEQ multiplex PCR generated amplified TCR beta CDR3 products spanning 54 Vbeta and 13 Jbeta. TCRdb re-analysed the immunoSEQ multiplex PCR reads in MiXCR, keeping a single row per CDR3 protein. Found here are 95,000 to 150,000 distinct CDR3 sequences, 96% of them singletons; the top ten hold less than 0.15%. As to this clonotype: Its antigen is not identified.

Sequencing was performed on CD4+ T cells from PBMCs. This TCR came from a human donor with Susac syndrome.

CDR3 DNA: TGCAGCGTGGATGGCCCCTCTGGAAACACCATATATTTT. It translates to CSVDGPSGNTIYF. The rearrangement links TRBV29-1 to TRBJ1-3; unclear D gene. The germline V gene has CDR1 SQVTM and CDR2 ANQGSEA. Trimming pared 6 bases from V and 0 bases from J, leaving 9 bases between. The CDR3 runs 13 residues.